A single sample is the source of the 32 T cell receptor beta chains below, sequenced in a study of cytomegalovirus exposure and HLA in healthy donors. The PCR employed 60 Vbeta primers together with 13 Jbeta primers. This table comes from immunoSEQ multiplex PCR, and its TCRdb copy is limited to in-frame clones, with some not included. Counted here are 110,000 to 150,000 clones, just under 85% occurring once; the ten biggest clones make up around 4%. Specimen: PBMCs. The source of these receptors is a man aged 35 to 55 in good health and CMV-seropositive.

Only one count was recorded for this clone. The chain is built from TRBV6-5 and TRBJ2-1, with 12 bases lining up with TRBD2. The length of the CDR3 is 15 residues. The V and J ends lost 2 bases and 9 bases, in that order; junction bases with no gene match: 5. The germline CDR1 and CDR2 sequences are MNHEY and SVGAGI. CDR3 sequence reads: CASSYGTSGRTEQFF. For the CDR3, the DNA is TGTGCCAGCAGTTACGGGACTAGCGGGCGAACTGAGCAGTTCTTC.

The chain has TRBV6-1 and TRBJ2-5; possible D gene TRBD1, 7 bases. Looked up from germline, CDR1 is MNHNS and CDR2 is SASEGT. This CDR3 contains 15 residues. V was pared by 5 bases and J by 4 bases, with 17 bases between. The DNA of the CDR3 is TGTGCCAGCAGTAACCCAGGGGGGTGGCGAGAGACCCAGTACTTC. This codes for CASSNPGGWRETQYF.

Details on this clone: Germline is not matched at one junction end, which may reflect a read error. The J gene is TRBJ1-2, the V gene TRBV5-1, with 7 bases identical to TRBD1. Germline values: CDR1 SGHRS, CDR2 YFSETQ. There are 15 residues in the CDR3. CDR3 in DNA: TGCGCCAGCAGCTCCCAGACAGGACAGGATAGTAGGGGCTTTTTC. Protein product: CASSSQTGQDSRGFF.

The V call is TRBV29-1, the J call TRBJ2-7; the match to TRBD1 covers 8 bases. The J segment lost 2 bases and the V segment lost 4 bases, leaving 4 bases of the junction unmatched. The CDR3 loop spans 13 amino acids. Germline-derived CDR1 and CDR2 are SQVTM and ANQGSEA. The CDR3 is CSVGDRLAYEQYF. The DNA for the CDR3 is TGCAGCGTTGGGGACAGGCTGGCCTACGAGCAGTACTTC.

The chain uses TRBV2 and TRBJ2-2, with D possibly TRBD1 on 6 matching bases. This CDR3 has 14 amino acids. V dropped 6 bases and J dropped 4 bases, with 12 bases sitting between them. Germline CDR1 reads SNHLY; CDR2 reads FYNNEI. CDR3 amino acids: CASSWTEGTGELFF. Written as DNA, the CDR3 is TGTGCCAGCAGCTGGACAGAAGGCACCGGGGAGCTGTTTTTT. Drawing the rest from reference TRBV2 and TRBJ2-2, the complete variable domain is EPEVTQTPSHQVTQMGQEVILRCVPISNHLYFYWYRQILGQKVEFLVSFYNNEISEKSEIFDDQFSVERPDGSNFTLKIRSTKLEDSAMYFCASSWTEGTGELFFGEGSRLTVL.

The chain joins TRBV6-1 to TRBJ1-5; D remains ambiguous. V dropped 10 bases and J dropped 5 bases, with 21 bases sitting between them. CDR1 is MNHNS, CDR2 SASEGT, per germline. The CDR3 consists of 15 residues. CDR3 nucleotides: TGTGCCACCTCACGAGACGGATTCCTAGATCAGCCCCAGCATTTT. Translating gives CATSRDGFLDQPQHF.

V is TRBV6-5 and J is TRBJ2-1; 12 nucleotides line up with TRBD1. Germline trimming cut 3 bases from V and 9 bases from J; bases unmatched to any gene: 9. Germline V lookup: CDR1 MNHEY, CDR2 SVGAGI. The CDR3 covers 16 residues. Here the CDR3 reads CASSYVGQGAFVEQFF. In nucleotides, the CDR3 is TGTGCCAGCAGTTATGTGGGACAGGGGGCGTTTGTTGAGCAGTTCTTC.

The chain couples TRBV9 to TRBJ2-5; 10 bases map to TRBD1. Per the germline V gene, CDR1 is SGDLS and CDR2 is YYNGEE. This CDR3 contains 15 residues. The V and J ends lost 2 bases and 4 bases, in that order; junction bases with no gene match: 5. CDR3 sequence reads: CASSVGDRGSETQYF. For the CDR3, the DNA is TGTGCCAGCAGCGTGGGGGACAGGGGATCAGAGACCCAGTACTTC.

CDR3 sequence (DNA): TGTGCTAGTGGTTTGGGACAGGGGAGAGAGACCGGGGAGCTGTTTTTT. This translates into CASGLGQGRETGELFF. The chain employs TRBV12-5 and TRBJ2-2, with 8 bases aligning to TRBD1. V shed 1 base and J 5 bases; nucleotides not matched to a gene: 6. The CDR3 length is 16 residues. Germline CDR1 reads LGHNT; CDR2 reads FRNRAP.

V usage is TRBV7-2 and J usage is TRBJ2-4; D perhaps matches TRBD2 (5 bases). This CDR3 spans 14 amino acids. Per germline, CDR1 SGHTA and CDR2 FQGNSA. V shed 5 bases and J shed 9 bases, with 17 bases lying between them. Here the CDR3 reads CASSGNRGLGIQYF. As DNA, the CDR3 is TGTGCCAGCAGCGGAAACAGAGGGCTCGGCATTCAGTACTTC.

This chain uses TRBV18 with TRBJ2-7, with 8 bases aligning to TRBD2. The CDR3 extends over 17 amino acids. V dropped 1 base and J dropped 0; count of bases not matched to a gene: 8. The V gene's germline CDR1 is KGHSH and CDR2 LQKENI. CDR3 region: CASSPQALAGLSYEQYF. CDR3 coding DNA: TGTGCCAGCTCACCACAGGCGCTAGCGGGTCTCTCCTACGAGCAGTACTTC.

The rearrangement links TRBV29-1 to TRBJ2-5; TRBD2 is a possible D gene (5 bases). Germline V lookup: CDR1 SQVTM, CDR2 ANQGSEA. The CDR3 contains 13 residues. V was shortened by 7 bases and J by 5 bases, with 17 bases between the two germline ends. CDR3 protein: CSGGLSSAETQYF. The DNA of the CDR3 is TGCAGCGGAGGACTGTCGAGTGCGGAGACCCAGTACTTC.

The chain combines TRBV7-9 with TRBJ2-7; D ambiguous. The V and J ends lost 4 bases and 2 bases respectively, with 9 bases between them. CDR1 is SEHNR, CDR2 FQNEAQ, per germline (reference sequence). This CDR3 is built from 13 residues. The chain's CDR3 is CASSSAETYEQYF. DNA for the CDR3: TGTGCCAGCAGCTCAGCAGAGACCTACGAGCAGTACTTC. The full variable domain, in which reference TRBV7-9 and TRBJ2-7 provide the parts outside the CDR3, is DTGVSQNPRHKITKRGQNVTFRCDPISEHNRLYWYRQTLGQGPEFLTYFQNEAQLEKSRLLSDRFSAERPKGSFSTLEIQRTEQGDSAMYLCASSSAETYEQYFGPGTRLTVT.

This chain connects TRBV7-2 to TRBJ2-5, with TRBD2 matching 8 bases. V gave up 5 bases and J gave up 9 bases; unmatched junction bases: 5. Germline CDR1 and CDR2: SGHTA and FQGNSA. The CDR3 loop spans 12 amino acids. The CDR3 DNA reads as TGTGCCAGCAGCCCCGCCGGGAGGGCCCAGTACTTC. It encodes CASSPAGRAQYF.

The chain recombines TRBV5-1 with TRBJ2-4; D is perhaps TRBD2 (6 bases). Trimming shortened V by 3 bases and J by 2 bases, and 12 bases separated the two germline ends. The germline gives CDR1 SGHRS, CDR2 YFSETQ. CDR3 length: 15 amino acids. The CDR3 DNA reads TGCGCCAGCAGCTCTGGACTATTTTCCAAAAACATTCAGTACTTC. This encodes CASSSGLFSKNIQYF. The full variable domain, rest sourced from reference TRBV5-1 and TRBJ2-4, is KAGVTQTPRYLIKTRGQQVTLSCSPISGHRSVSWYQQTPGQGLQFLFEYFSETQRNKGNFPGRFSGRQFSNSRSEMNVSTLELGDSALYLCASSSGLFSKNIQYFGAGTRLSVL.

The chain joins TRBV30 to TRBJ1-2; perhaps TRBD1 as D (6 bases). V lost 3 bases to trimming and J lost 8 bases, with 13 bases between them. Germline loops: CDR1 GTSNPN, CDR2 SVGIG (reference sequence). The CDR3 contains 12 residues. Here the CDR3 reads CAWRRGGRGYTF. Here the CDR3 DNA reads TGTGCCTGGAGAAGGGGGGGTCGGGGCTACACCTTC.

This CDR3 reads CASSRDRANYGYTF. CDR3 nucleotide sequence: TGCGCCAGCAGCCGGGACAGAGCTAACTATGGCTACACCTTC. The chain couples TRBV10-2 to TRBJ1-2; 7 positions match TRBD1. V lost 6 bases to trimming and J lost 0 bases; unmatched junction nucleotides: 4. Germline assignment: CDR1 WSHSY and CDR2 SAAADI. This CDR3 region has 14 residues.

This clone was counted between two and nine times. V usage is TRBV4-1 and J usage is TRBJ1-1; the match to TRBD1 covers 9 bases. V shed 1 base and J 1 base; nucleotides not matched to a gene: 4. The CDR3 has 16 amino acids. CDR1 and CDR2 (germline): MGHRA, YSYEKL. CDR3 amino acids: CASSQAYRGRNTEAFF. CDR3 nucleotide sequence: TGCGCCAGCAGCCAAGCGTACAGGGGGCGGAACACTGAAGCTTTCTTT.

This chain connects TRBV6-6 to TRBJ2-2, with a weak D call TRBD2 (6 bases). With 4 bases removed from V and 1 base from J, the gap between germline ends came to 10 bases. CDR3 size: 15 residues. CDR1 and CDR2 from the germline V gene are MNHNY and SVGAGI (reference sequence). CDR3 sequence (DNA): TGTGCCAGCAGTTGGCGGGGAGGGAACACCGGGGAGCTGTTTTTT. Translated: CASSWRGGNTGELFF.

This sequence joins TRBV5-6 and TRBJ1-1; D is perhaps TRBD1 (5 bases). The CDR3 spans 15 residues. Germline V lookup: CDR1 SGHDT, CDR2 YYEEEE. V was trimmed by 7 bases and J by 2 bases, leaving 18 bases between them. DNA for the CDR3: TGTGCCAGCCATCTGGCGGGGCGAGTAAACACTGAAGCTTTCTTT. It translates to CASHLAGRVNTEAFF.

V is TRBV7-6 and J is TRBJ2-7; TRBD2 matches at 12 bases. V shed 5 bases and J 9 bases; nucleotides not matched to a gene: 11. The CDR3 consists of 15 residues. The germline V gene has CDR1 SGHVS and CDR2 FNYEAQ. The CDR3 loop reads CASSPGTSGLCGQYF. As DNA, the CDR3 is TGTGCCAGCAGCCCCGGGACTAGCGGGCTCTGTGGGCAGTACTTC.

The rearrangement uses TRBV19 and TRBJ2-1; maybe TRBD1 (5 bases). Trimming left V 5 bases short and J 1 base short, with 12 bases between. The CDR3 sequence is 15 residues long. From germline, CDR1 is LNHDA and CDR2 SQIVND (reference sequence). This CDR3 is CASSYADSSYNEQFF. The CDR3 DNA sequence: TGTGCCAGTAGTTATGCCGACAGTTCCTACAATGAGCAGTTCTTC.

The genes are TRBV9 and TRBJ2-5, with TRBD2 matching 9 bases. This CDR3 is built from 14 residues. V dropped 3 bases and J dropped 4; count of bases not matched to a gene: 4. Germline assignment: CDR1 SGDLS and CDR2 YYNGEE. Written as DNA, the CDR3 is TGTGCCAGCAGCGCCCAACTAGCGGGAGAGACCCAGTACTTC. Residues: CASSAQLAGETQYF.

V and J are TRBV10-1 and TRBJ2-7; tentatively, D is TRBD1 (6 bases). The CDR3 extends over 15 amino acids. Germline V gene sequence: CDR1 WNHNN, CDR2 SYGVQD (reference sequence). Between the trimmed V and J ends, which lost 10 bases and 3 bases, there was a span of 22 bases. This CDR3 is CANRATPLFFYEQYF. CDR3 bases: TGCGCCAACAGGGCCACCCCCCTGTTCTTCTACGAGCAGTACTTC.

The chain is built from TRBV12-2 and TRBJ1-5. TRBV12-2 is recorded as a pseudogene. The CDR3 loop spans 16 amino acids. CDR3 residues: CASRLAARGSNQPQHF. CDR3 nucleotide sequence: TGTGCAAGTCGCTTAGCGGCGAGAGGTAGCAATCAGCCCCAGCATTTT.

The chain joins TRBV9 to TRBJ2-1; D perhaps matches TRBD1 (6 bases). There are 16 residues in the CDR3. From germline, CDR1 is SGDLS and CDR2 YYNGEE. V shed 3 bases and J shed 8 bases, with 21 bases lying between them. This CDR3 is CASSDPGADGVDEQFF. For the CDR3, the DNA is TGTGCCAGCAGCGACCCAGGGGCAGACGGGGTCGATGAGCAGTTCTTC.

In DNA form, the CDR3 reads TGTGCCAGCAGCGCAAACCCACTCAATGAGCAGTTCTTC. It encodes CASSANPLNEQFF. This sequence joins TRBV7-7 and TRBJ2-1; no clear D. The V end lost 5 bases, the J end lost 6 bases, and 11 bases lay between the germline ends. The CDR3 runs to 13 residues. The germline V gene encodes CDR1 SSHAT and CDR2 FNYEAQ (reference sequence). Combining the CDR3 with reference TRBV7-7 and TRBJ2-1 gives the whole variable domain GAGVSQSPRYKVTKRGQDVTLRCDPISSHATLYWYQQALGQGPEFLTYFNYEAQPDKSGLPSDRFSAERPEGSISTLTIQRTEQRDSAMYRCASSANPLNEQFFGPGTRLTVL.

The gene calls are TRBV6-6 and TRBJ2-7; TRBD2 matches at 7 bases. This CDR3 region has 15 residues. CDR1 MNHNY and CDR2 SVGAGI come from the germline V gene (reference sequence). After removal of 0 bases from V and 6 bases from J, the junction contained 8 bases not matched to a gene. CDR3 sequence: CASSYSIGLVGEQYF. The CDR3 DNA reads as TGTGCCAGCAGTTACTCTATAGGACTAGTAGGCGAGCAGTACTTC.

This chain links TRBV27 with TRBJ2-7, with D uncertain. The germline V gene has CDR1 MNHEY and CDR2 SMNVEV (reference sequence). Trimming took 3 bases from V and 3 from J, leaving 12 bases between them. The CDR3 runs to 14 residues. In nucleotides, the CDR3 is TGTGCCAGCAGTTTGAATCCGAGGTTCTACGAGCAGTACTTC. This codes for CASSLNPRFYEQYF.

The genes are TRBV5-1 and TRBJ2-5; D might be TRBD2 (5 bases). Germline V gene data show CDR1 as SGHRS and CDR2 as YFSETQ. The CDR3 consists of 15 residues. Trimming removed 0 bases from V and 5 bases from J, with 14 bases in between. The CDR3 sequence is CASSLATPRGETQYF. The CDR3 bases are TGCGCCAGCAGCTTGGCGACTCCGCGAGGGGAGACCCAGTACTTC.

V and J are TRBV9 and TRBJ2-7; D may be TRBD2 (5 bases). V lost 3 bases and J lost 1, with 14 bases in between. Germline V gene data show CDR1 as SGDLS and CDR2 as YYNGEE. The CDR3 covers 15 residues. CDR3 sequence: CASSASAGPSYEQYF. The CDR3 DNA reads as TGTGCCAGCAGCGCCAGCGCGGGCCCTTCCTACGAGCAGTACTTC.

This chain uses TRBV19 with TRBJ2-5; 8 bases agree with TRBD1. The CDR3 has 14 residues. CDR1 and CDR2 (germline): LNHDA, SQIVND (reference sequence). The V segment lost 6 bases and the J segment 5 bases; nucleotides outside the gene matches: 8. CDR3 in amino acids: CASSVQGARETQYF. CDR3 coding DNA: TGTGCCAGTAGCGTGCAGGGGGCTCGGGAGACCCAGTACTTC.